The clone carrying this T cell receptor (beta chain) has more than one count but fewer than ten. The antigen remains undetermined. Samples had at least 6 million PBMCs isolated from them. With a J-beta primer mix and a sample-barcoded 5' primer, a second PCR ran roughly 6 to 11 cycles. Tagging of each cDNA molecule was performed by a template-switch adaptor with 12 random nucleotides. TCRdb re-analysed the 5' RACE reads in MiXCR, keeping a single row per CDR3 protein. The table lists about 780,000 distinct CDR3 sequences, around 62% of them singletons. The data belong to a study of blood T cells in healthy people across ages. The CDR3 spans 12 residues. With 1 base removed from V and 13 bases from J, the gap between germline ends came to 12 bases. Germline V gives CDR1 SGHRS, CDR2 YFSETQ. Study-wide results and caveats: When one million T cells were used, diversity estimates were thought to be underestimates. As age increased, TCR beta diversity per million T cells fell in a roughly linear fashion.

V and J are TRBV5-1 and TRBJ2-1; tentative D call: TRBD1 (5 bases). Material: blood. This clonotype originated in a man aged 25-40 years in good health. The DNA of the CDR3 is TGCGCCAGCAGCTTGTTGGAAGGGGTACAGTTCTTC. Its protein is CASSLLEGVQFF.